Below are 5 T cell receptor beta chains sequenced from a single sample in a study of cytomegalovirus exposure and HLA in healthy donors. Primers: 60 Vbeta forward and 13 Jbeta reverse. The method was immunoSEQ multiplex PCR; TCRdb's version includes in-frame clones alone and lacks a portion of them. This table has about 130,000 clones, around 79% appearing once. Sequenced input: PBMCs. Receptors originate from a man in his forties in good health and CMV-seropositive.

The chain employs TRBV19 and TRBJ2-1, with TRBD2 matching 8 bases. The V gene's germline CDR1 is LNHDA and CDR2 SQIVND (reference sequence). This CDR3 contains 14 residues. The J segment lost 7 bases and the V segment lost 5 bases, leaving 7 bases of the junction unmatched. For the CDR3, the DNA is TGTGCCAGTAGTTCGCGCGGGGGGACGAATGAGCAGTTCTTC. This gives the protein CASSSRGGTNEQFF.

Remarks on this clone: A junction boundary mismatches the germline segment, possibly from a read error. The rearrangement joins TRBV7-9 to TRBJ1-2; 8 positions match TRBD1. Germline CDR1 is SEHNR and CDR2 is FQNEAQ (reference sequence). The CDR3 spans 15 residues. The CDR3 DNA follows: TGTTCCAGCAGCTTAGACTGGTCAGGGGGCAGCGGCTACACCTTC. Translating it yields CSSSLDWSGGSGYTF.

V usage is TRBV30 and J usage is TRBJ1-5; D is possibly TRBD1 (5 bases). Germline CDR1 is GTSNPN and CDR2 is SVGIG (reference sequence). Trimming left V 4 bases short and J 6 bases short, with 13 bases between. The CDR3 totals 13 residues. The CDR3 protein is CAWTHGGGQPQHF. In DNA, the CDR3 is TGTGCCTGGACTCATGGGGGAGGTCAGCCCCAGCATTTT.

J is TRBJ2-3 and V is TRBV5-4; 7 nucleotides align to TRBD2. This CDR3 region has 15 residues. In germline, CDR1 is SGHNT, CDR2 YYREEE (reference sequence). V shed 1 base, J shed 1 base, and the junction held 3 bases outside the gene matches. This CDR3 is CASSLTSVGTDTQYF. The CDR3 DNA follows: TGTGCCAGCAGCTTGACTAGCGTGGGCACAGATACGCAGTATTTT.

J is TRBJ2-7 and V is TRBV29-1; TRBD2 matches at 8 bases. The germline CDR1 and CDR2 sequences are SQVTM and ANQGSEA. The CDR3 covers 15 residues. Trimming took 5 bases from V and 2 from J; bases not matched to a gene: 11. CDR3 DNA: TGCAGCGTTCTGGGGGAGCGGGAGTTACCCTACGAGCAGTACTTC. Protein product: CSVLGERELPYEQYF.